This note documents a single TCR beta chain sequence. The data originate from a study of blood T cell repertoires in COVID-19. As for the study in general: COVID-19 samples collected from the United States, Italy and Spain covered acute and convalescent phases. In each case, the material was cDNA or gDNA derived from T cells, B-cell-depleted T cells, or PBMCs.

Participants' own reports of clinical history determined their cohort assignment. It was within 2 weeks before study entry that exposed participants met a COVID-19 case. TCRdb keeps only in-frame clones here, not all; method: immunoSEQ multiplex PCR. Of 250,000 to 300,000 clones in the sample, approximately 82% were seen once. The CDR3 is made up of 15 amino acids. Looked up from germline, CDR1 is SGHTS and CDR2 is YDEGEE. V lost 4 bases to trimming and J lost 0 bases; unmatched junction nucleotides: 4. This sequence originates from a man aged 35 to 55 who had been exposed to COVID-19. The V gene is TRBV5-8, the J gene TRBJ2-1, with 7 bases identical to TRBD1. Input material: PBMCs or T cells enriched from blood (not recorded which). Here the CDR3 DNA reads TGTGCCAGCAGCCTCCAGGGGGTCTCCTACAATGAGCAGTTCTTC. Amino acid sequence: CASSLQGVSYNEQFF.